This T cell receptor (beta chain) was found in a study of blood T cell repertoires in COVID-19. Across the whole study: Samples taken during acute and convalescent COVID-19 were collected in the United States, Italy and Spain. The cDNA or gDNA used as material had been derived from T cells, B-cell-depleted T cells, or PBMCs.

CDR3 length: 16 amino acids. Germline CDR1 and CDR2: SGHVS and FNYEAQ. The trim removed 3 bases at V and 5 bases at J, leaving 11 bases unmatched. Per the original data handling: Reference gene primer amplification gave estimated nucleated cell counts. Here immunoSEQ multiplex PCR was the method, and the copy in TCRdb shows in-frame clones only, minus some. That table is the source of V, J and clone size, and D and trimming were worked out from the DNA. The data contain around 100,000 clones, over 65% of them singletons. The gene calls are TRBV7-6 and TRBJ1-2; 8 bases agree with TRBD1. The sequence was obtained from a human donor in a cohort sampled during active COVID-19. The source material was peripheral blood. In DNA form, the CDR3 reads TGTGCCAGCAGCTTGTCAGCGGGTCGGACAGGGTATGGCTACACCTTC. Translated: CASSLSAGRTGYGYTF.